Here is one T cell receptor beta chain with its context. The data originate from a study of blood T cells in healthy people across ages. A second 7 to 11 cycle PCR used barcoded and J-beta primers. TCRdb re-called the 5' RACE reads through MiXCR, storing one row per CDR3 protein. This table holds around 1,000,000 distinct CDR3 sequences, approximately 26% found once. The CDR3 contains 16 residues. V gave up 3 bases and J gave up 5 bases; unmatched junction bases: 8. The germline V gene has CDR1 LGHDT and CDR2 YNNKEL (reference sequence). The amount of total RNA extracted per sample was at least 5.5 micrograms. A further study also used this sample, focusing on T cells of mothers and their children.

The clonotype comes from a girl aged 2 to 9 in good health. Sequenced input: blood. The chain joins TRBV3-1 to TRBJ2-1; 9 nucleotides line up with TRBD2. CDR3 sequence reads: CASSHQLAGMDNEQFF. Written as DNA, the CDR3 is TGTGCCAGCAGCCACCAACTAGCGGGCATGGACAATGAGCAGTTCTTC.